These 27 T cell receptor beta chains share one sample of origin, sequenced in a study of blood T cell repertoires in COVID-19. TCRdb keeps only in-frame clones here, not all; method: immunoSEQ multiplex PCR. The sample records over 150,000 clones, around nine tenths being singletons. The sample consisted of peripheral blood. These receptors all come from a woman between 70 and 85 years old with COVID-19, enrolled during active disease.

This chain uses TRBV2 with TRBJ2-3; possible D gene TRBD1, 6 bases. V was shortened by 4 bases and J by 4 bases, with 9 bases between the two germline ends. Germline CDR1 is SNHLY and CDR2 is FYNNEI. This CDR3 has 13 amino acids. CDR3 bases: TGTGCCAGCAGTGTACAGGGTCCAGATACGCAGTATTTT. It is translated as CASSVQGPDTQYF.

V gene TRBV11-2 combines with J gene TRBJ2-1; 15 positions agree with TRBD2. V shed 6 bases, J shed 9 bases, and the junction held 15 bases outside the gene matches. The CDR3 is made up of 18 amino acids. Per the germline V gene, CDR1 is SGHAT and CDR2 is FQNNGV. This CDR3 reads CASSFTAGTSGGKVEQFF. The DNA of the CDR3 is TGTGCCAGCAGTTTCACAGCCGGGACTAGCGGGGGGAAAGTTGAGCAGTTCTTC.

The V call is TRBV7-2, the J call TRBJ1-3; TRBD1 is a possible D gene (6 bases). With 1 base removed from V and 4 bases from J, the gap between germline ends came to 17 bases. Germline loops: CDR1 SGHTA, CDR2 FQGNSA. This CDR3 spans 17 amino acids. The CDR3 nucleotides are TGTGCCAGCAGCTTAGGCCCTTCGAGGGGGACAGGAAACACCATATATTTT. This codes for CASSLGPSRGTGNTIYF. The full variable domain, completed using reference TRBV7-2 and TRBJ1-3, is GAGVSQSPSNKVTEKGKDVELRCDPISGHTALYWYRQSLGQGLEFLIYFQGNSAPDKSGLPSDRFSAERTGGSVSTLTIQRTQQEDSAVYLCASSLGPSRGTGNTIYFGEGSWLTVV.

This chain joins TRBV11-3 and TRBJ2-3, with TRBD2 matching 12 bases. The CDR3 extends over 14 amino acids. CDR1 is SGHNT and CDR2 is YENEEA in the germline V gene. The J segment lost 4 bases and the V segment lost 4 bases, leaving 0 bases of the junction unmatched. The CDR3 is CASSSSGGADTQYF. The CDR3 nucleotides read TGTGCCAGCAGCTCTAGCGGGGGGGCAGATACGCAGTATTTT.

This clone was counted a few times. This chain connects TRBV5-1 to TRBJ2-2; unclear D gene. CDR3 size: 14 residues. Per germline, CDR1 SGHRS and CDR2 YFSETQ. V lost 1 base and J lost 2, with 6 bases in between. DNA of the CDR3: TGCGCCAGCAGCTTGAGAGGTAACACCGGGGAGCTGTTTTTT. Its translation is CASSLRGNTGELFF.

The gene calls are TRBV6-2 or TRBV6-3 and TRBJ2-5; 8 positions match TRBD2. This CDR3 is 19 amino acids long. The V segment lost 4 bases and the J segment 0 bases; nucleotides outside the gene matches: 16. Germline values: CDR1 MNHEY, CDR2 SVGEGT. The CDR3, as DNA: TGTGCCAGCAGTTGGACCAAGTGGCGGGGGGCCCTCTACCAAGAGACCCAGTACTTC. Amino acids: CASSWTKWRGALYQETQYF.

The CDR3 spells CASKQQTTSGNTIYF. CDR3 coding DNA: TGTGCCAGCAAACAGCAGACTACATCTGGAAACACCATATATTTT. The chain recombines TRBV6-5 with TRBJ1-3, with D uncertain. V was shortened by 7 bases and J by 1 base, with 14 bases between the two germline ends. Looked up from germline, CDR1 is MNHEY and CDR2 is SVGAGI. This CDR3 contains 15 residues.

This rearrangement joins TRBV5-1 to TRBJ1-1, with TRBD1 matching over 8 bases. This CDR3 is 15 amino acids long. J gave up 0 bases and V 3 bases, and 4 bases lay outside the gene matches. The V gene's germline CDR1 is SGHRS and CDR2 YFSETQ. The CDR3 here is CASSWDRRMNTEAFF. CDR3 coding DNA: TGCGCCAGCAGCTGGGACAGGCGCATGAACACTGAAGCTTTCTTT.

V usage is TRBV5-5 and J usage is TRBJ2-2, with TRBD1 identical over 8 bases. J was trimmed by 2 bases and V by 3 bases; bases with no gene match: 3. CDR3 length equals 15 residues. Germline V lookup: CDR1 SGHKS, CDR2 YYEKEE (reference sequence). The CDR3 loop is CASSWGQENTGELFF. The DNA of the CDR3 is TGTGCCAGCAGCTGGGGACAGGAAAACACCGGGGAGCTGTTTTTT.

The gene calls are TRBV30 and TRBJ2-3; 8 nucleotides agree with TRBD2. The CDR3 covers 14 residues. Looked up from germline, CDR1 is GTSNPN and CDR2 is SVGIG (reference sequence). The V gene end was trimmed by 5 bases and the J gene end by 2 bases; junction bases not matched to a gene: 6. CDR3 residues: CAWAVLAVTDTQYF. The CDR3 nucleotides read TGTGCCTGGGCCGTACTAGCGGTCACAGATACGCAGTATTTT.

J is TRBJ1-4 and V is TRBV5-5; D is possibly TRBD1 (6 bases). This CDR3 region has 17 residues. Trimming shortened V by 4 bases and J by 3 bases, and 19 bases separated the two germline ends. CDR1 and CDR2 from the germline V gene are SGHKS and YYEKEE (reference sequence). CDR3: CASSPPAGAVSNEKLFF. The CDR3 DNA reads as TGTGCCAGCAGCCCCCCCGCGGGGGCAGTTTCTAATGAAAAACTGTTTTTT.

The chain uses TRBV5-6 and TRBJ1-5; 7 bases line up with TRBD1. The CDR3 consists of 18 residues. The junction had 17 bases not matched to a gene; V was cut back by 4 bases and J by 4 bases. Germline CDR1 and CDR2: SGHDT and YYEEEE. For the CDR3, the DNA is TGTGCCAGCAGCCTTAGGGGGACAGATGCGTCCGGGAATCAGCCCCAGCATTTT. It specifies CASSLRGTDASGNQPQHF.

This sequence joins TRBV12-3 or TRBV12-4 and TRBJ2-5; possible D gene TRBD2, 6 bases. The CDR3 totals 13 residues. V was pared by 5 bases and J by 7 bases, with 14 bases between. The CDR3, as DNA: TGTGCCAGCAGTGTCCCGGGACTGGGGACCCAGTACTTC. The encoded protein is CASSVPGLGTQYF.

The chain carries TRBV7-6 and TRBJ2-2; 11 bases agree with TRBD2. V lost 4 bases, J lost 6 bases, and 13 bases stayed unmatched. Germline V gene sequence: CDR1 SGHVS, CDR2 FNYEAQ. The CDR3 spans 18 residues. The CDR3 bases are TGTGCCAGCAGCTCTCAACCTCCGGGACTAGCGGTGTCCGGGGAGCTGTTTTTT. Translated, it gives CASSSQPPGLAVSGELFF.

CDR3 bases: TGTGCCAGCAGTGAAAGGGGCAGGGGAGGGGAAAAACTGTTTTTT. Translation: CASSERGRGGEKLFF. The V call is TRBV6-1, the J call TRBJ1-4, with D perhaps TRBD1 (6 bases). The CDR3 runs 15 residues. Germline CDR1 MNHNS, CDR2 SASEGT. V was trimmed by 2 bases and J by 8 bases, leaving 15 bases between them.

Of note for this clone: This same CDR3 is encoded by further DNA sequences in the sample. V is TRBV5-4 and J is TRBJ2-2, with D unresolved. V was clipped by 0 bases and J by 1 base, with 4 bases between them. The CDR3 length is 14 residues. Germline V lookup: CDR1 SGHNT, CDR2 YYREEE (reference sequence). The chain's CDR3 is CASSLELNTGELFF. CDR3 in DNA: TGTGCCAGCAGCTTGGAACTGAACACCGGGGAGCTGTTTTTT.

The chain carries TRBV30 and TRBJ2-1, with D tentatively TRBD1 (6 bases). The ends were cut back, 2 bases at V and 6 bases at J, with 8 bases in the middle. The V gene's germline CDR1 is GTSNPN and CDR2 SVGIG (reference sequence). There are 12 residues in the CDR3. The CDR3 bases are TGTGCCTGGAGTATACAGGGCAATGAGCAGTTCTTC. Encoded protein: CAWSIQGNEQFF.

The V gene is TRBV30, the J gene TRBJ2-3; 8 nucleotides align to TRBD2. V dropped 2 bases and J dropped 1; count of bases not matched to a gene: 2. Germline CDR1 reads GTSNPN; CDR2 reads SVGIG (reference sequence). The CDR3 extends over 14 amino acids. The CDR3 DNA reads TGTGCCTGGAGTTCACTAGCGGGCACAGATACGCAGTATTTT. It is translated as CAWSSLAGTDTQYF. Combining the CDR3 with reference TRBV30 and TRBJ2-3 gives the whole variable domain SQTIHQWPATLVQPVGSPLSLECTVEGTSNPNLYWYRQAAGRGLQLLFYSVGIGQISSEVPQNLSASRPQDRQFILSSKKLLLSDSGFYLCAWSSLAGTDTQYFGPGTRLTVL.

This chain connects TRBV2 to TRBJ1-2; 8 bases fit TRBD1. Germline CDR1 and CDR2: SNHLY and FYNNEI. This CDR3 is 14 amino acids long. With 6 bases clipped from V and 2 bases from J, the junction kept 5 bases outside the gene matches. Written as DNA, the CDR3 is TGTGCCAGCAGACTGACAGGGGCGAACTATGGCTACACCTTC. Translation: CASRLTGANYGYTF.

The chain combines TRBV3-1 (or the pseudogene TRBV3-2) with TRBJ2-1; D gene ambiguous. V was shortened by 2 bases and J by 12 bases, with 11 bases between the two germline ends. Germline-derived CDR1 and CDR2 are LGHDT and YNNKEL (reference sequence). This CDR3 has 12 residues. This CDR3 is CASSQRASVQFF. The CDR3 nucleotides read TGTGCCAGCAGCCAACGAGCGAGTGTGCAGTTCTTC.

CDR3 sequence: CASSIYSRGNQPQHF. DNA for the CDR3: TGTGCCAGCAGTATCTACTCTAGAGGCAATCAGCCCCAGCATTTT. The gene calls are TRBV6-5 and TRBJ1-5; D unclear. The CDR3 covers 15 residues. CDR1 is MNHEY, CDR2 SVGAGI, per germline. The V gene lost 5 bases and the J gene lost 2 bases, with 13 bases spanning the gap.

The chain links TRBV7-9 to TRBJ1-1; no definite D call. The V and J ends lost 5 bases and 7 bases respectively, with 23 bases between them. CDR1 is SEHNR and CDR2 is FQNEAQ in the germline V gene (reference sequence). The CDR3 spans 16 residues. The DNA for the CDR3 is TGTGCCAGCAGCAAACTTGATGGACTTTCCGAGCATGAAGCTTTCTTT. This gives the protein CASSKLDGLSEHEAFF.

The chain combines TRBV5-1 with TRBJ2-3; D gene unclear. Trimming took 4 bases from V and 3 from J, leaving 15 bases between them. The V gene's germline CDR1 is SGHRS and CDR2 YFSETQ. CDR3 length: 15 residues. CDR3 sequence reads: CASSLQMRMTDTQYF. The DNA for the CDR3 is TGCGCCAGCAGCCTGCAGATGAGGATGACAGATACGCAGTATTTT.

This chain uses TRBV6-5 with TRBJ2-3, with 9 bases lining up with TRBD2. The CDR3 extends over 15 amino acids. The V and J ends lost 4 bases and 3 bases, in that order; junction bases with no gene match: 5. Germline values: CDR1 MNHEY, CDR2 SVGAGI. The CDR3 coding sequence is TGTGCCAGCAGTTTTGCGGGGGGGACTACAGATACGCAGTATTTT. Protein: CASSFAGGTTDTQYF.

The V and J genes are TRBV28 and TRBJ1-1, with D maybe TRBD1 (5 bases). This CDR3 contains 16 residues. V lost 5 bases, J lost 0 bases, and 16 bases lay in between. CDR1 and CDR2 from the germline V gene are MDHEN and SYDVKM. In nucleotides, the CDR3 is TGTGCCAGCAGTCCTAATGAGGGGAGGCTGAACACTGAAGCTTTCTTT. Its translation is CASSPNEGRLNTEAFF.

This clone came up once. This chain connects TRBV11-2 to TRBJ1-6; 10 bases match TRBD1. This CDR3 is built from 18 residues. CDR1 and CDR2 from the germline V gene are SGHAT and FQNNGV. With 3 bases clipped from V and 8 bases from J, the junction kept 13 bases outside the gene matches. The CDR3 DNA sequence: TGTGCCAGCAGCTTTGTCCCCGGGACAGGGGCCTTACATTCACCCCTCCACTTT. Translation: CASSFVPGTGALHSPLHF.

The rearrangement links TRBV11-2 to TRBJ1-3, with 8 bases matching TRBD1. The length of the CDR3 is 14 residues. Germline V lookup: CDR1 SGHAT, CDR2 FQNNGV. Unmatched junction bases numbered 2, after V lost 5 bases and J lost 2 bases. CDR3 sequence: CASSPRGPGNTIYF. CDR3 DNA: TGTGCCAGCAGCCCCAGGGGGCCTGGAAACACCATATATTTT. The full variable domain, rest sourced from reference TRBV11-2 and TRBJ1-3, is EAGVAQSPRYKIIEKRQSVAFWCNPISGHATLYWYQQILGQGPKLLIQFQNNGVVDDSQLPKDRFSAERLKGVDSTLKIQPAKLEDSAVYLCASSPRGPGNTIYFGEGSWLTVV.